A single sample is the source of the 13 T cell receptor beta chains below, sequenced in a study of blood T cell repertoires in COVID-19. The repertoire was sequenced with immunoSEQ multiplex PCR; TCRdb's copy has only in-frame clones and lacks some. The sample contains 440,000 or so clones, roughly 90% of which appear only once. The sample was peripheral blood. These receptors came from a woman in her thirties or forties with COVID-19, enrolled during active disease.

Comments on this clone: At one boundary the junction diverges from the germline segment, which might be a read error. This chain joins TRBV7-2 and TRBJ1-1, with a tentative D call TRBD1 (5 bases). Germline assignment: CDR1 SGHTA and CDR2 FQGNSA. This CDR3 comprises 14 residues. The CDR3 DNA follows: TGTGCCAGCAGCGGCCGGGGGGGGAACGCTGAAGCTTTCTTT. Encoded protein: CASSGRGGNAEAFF.

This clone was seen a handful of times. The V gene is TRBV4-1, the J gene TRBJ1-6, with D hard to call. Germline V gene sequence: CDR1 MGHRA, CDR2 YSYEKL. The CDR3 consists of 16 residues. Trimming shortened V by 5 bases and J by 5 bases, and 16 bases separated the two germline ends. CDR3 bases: TGCGCCAGCAGCTCGCCTGTGGGGAGGGATAATTCACCCCTCCACTTT. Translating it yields CASSSPVGRDNSPLHF.

This CDR3 reads CASSVTGARMNTEAFF. The CDR3 nucleotides read TGTGCCAGCAGCGTCACAGGGGCCCGAATGAACACTGAAGCTTTCTTT. The chain employs TRBV3-1 (or the pseudogene TRBV3-2) and TRBJ1-1; TRBD1 aligns across 7 bases. The CDR3 runs to 16 residues. V shed 5 bases and J 0 bases; nucleotides not matched to a gene: 9. Germline loops: CDR1 LGHDT, CDR2 YNNKEL (reference sequence).

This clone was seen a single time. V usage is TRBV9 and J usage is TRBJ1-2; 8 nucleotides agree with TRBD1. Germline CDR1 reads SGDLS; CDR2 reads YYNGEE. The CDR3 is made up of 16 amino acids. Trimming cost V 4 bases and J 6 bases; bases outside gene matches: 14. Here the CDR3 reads CASSPDLLDRGHGYTF. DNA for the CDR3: TGTGCCAGCAGCCCCGACCTGCTCGACAGGGGCCATGGCTACACCTTC. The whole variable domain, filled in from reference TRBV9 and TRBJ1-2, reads DSGVTQTPKHLITATGQRVTLRCSPRSGDLSVYWYQQSLDQGLQFLIQYYNGEERAKGNILERFSAQQFPDLHSELNLSSLELGDSALYFCASSPDLLDRGHGYTFGSGTRLTVV.

In DNA, the CDR3 is TGTGCCTGGAATCCAGGGGGAAGGGGCTACACCTTC. Encoded protein: CAWNPGGRGYTF. This chain links TRBV30 with TRBJ1-2; TRBD1 agrees at 7 bases. This CDR3 contains 12 residues. V shed 4 bases, J shed 8 bases, and the junction held 7 bases outside the gene matches. The germline V gene encodes CDR1 GTSNPN and CDR2 SVGIG (reference sequence).

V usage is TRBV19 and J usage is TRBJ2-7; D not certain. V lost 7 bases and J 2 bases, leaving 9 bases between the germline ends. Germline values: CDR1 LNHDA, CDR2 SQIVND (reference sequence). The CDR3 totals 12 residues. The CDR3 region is CASIAPTYEQYF. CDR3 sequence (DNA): TGTGCCAGTATCGCGCCTACCTACGAGCAGTACTTC.

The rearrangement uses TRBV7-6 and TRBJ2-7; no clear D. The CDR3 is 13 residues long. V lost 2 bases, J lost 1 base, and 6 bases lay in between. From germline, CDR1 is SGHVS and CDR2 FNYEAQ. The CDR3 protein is CASSLQQSYEQYF. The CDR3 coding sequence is TGTGCCAGCAGCTTACAACAGTCCTACGAGCAGTACTTC.

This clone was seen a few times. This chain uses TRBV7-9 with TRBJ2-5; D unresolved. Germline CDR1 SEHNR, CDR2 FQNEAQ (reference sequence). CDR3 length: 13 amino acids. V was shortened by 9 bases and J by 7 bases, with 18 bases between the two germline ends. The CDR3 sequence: CASSHPASGTQYF. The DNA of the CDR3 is TGTGCCAGTTCGCACCCAGCTTCGGGGACCCAGTACTTC.

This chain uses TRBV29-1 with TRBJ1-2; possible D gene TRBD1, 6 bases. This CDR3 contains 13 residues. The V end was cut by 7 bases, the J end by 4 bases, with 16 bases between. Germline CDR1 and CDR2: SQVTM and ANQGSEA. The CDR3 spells CSATGGGGYGYTF. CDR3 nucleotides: TGCAGCGCGACCGGGGGAGGGGGCTATGGCTACACCTTC. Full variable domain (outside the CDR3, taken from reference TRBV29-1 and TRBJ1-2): SAVISQKPSRDICQRGTSLTIQCQVDSQVTMMFWYRQQPGQSLTLIATANQGSEATYESGFVIDKFPISRPNLTFSTLTVSNMSPEDSSIYLCSATGGGGYGYTFGSGTRLTVV.

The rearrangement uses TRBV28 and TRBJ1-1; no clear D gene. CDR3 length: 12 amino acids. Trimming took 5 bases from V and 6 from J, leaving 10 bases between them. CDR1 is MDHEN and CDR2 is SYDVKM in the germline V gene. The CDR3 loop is CASSLILPEAFF. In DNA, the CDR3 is TGTGCCAGCAGTCTGATCCTACCTGAAGCTTTCTTT. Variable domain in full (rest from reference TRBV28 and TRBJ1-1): DVKVTQSSRYLVKRTGEKVFLECVQDMDHENMFWYRQDPGLGLRLIYFSYDVKMKEKGDIPEGYSVSREKKERFSLILESASTNQTSMYLCASSLILPEAFFGQGTRLTVV.

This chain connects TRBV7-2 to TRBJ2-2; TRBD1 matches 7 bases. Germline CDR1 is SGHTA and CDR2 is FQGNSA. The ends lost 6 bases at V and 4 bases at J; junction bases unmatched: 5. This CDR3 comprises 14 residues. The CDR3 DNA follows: TGTGCCAGCAGACGGGACAGAGTCACCGGGGAGCTGTTTTTT. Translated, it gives CASRRDRVTGELFF.

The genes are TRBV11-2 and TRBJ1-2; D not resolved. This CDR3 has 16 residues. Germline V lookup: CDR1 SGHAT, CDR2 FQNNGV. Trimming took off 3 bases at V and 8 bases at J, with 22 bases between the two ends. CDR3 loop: CASSLALTSSSGGYTF. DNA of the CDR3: TGTGCCAGCAGCTTGGCCCTGACGTCCTCGTCGGGGGGCTACACCTTC. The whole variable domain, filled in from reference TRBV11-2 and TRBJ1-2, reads EAGVAQSPRYKIIEKRQSVAFWCNPISGHATLYWYQQILGQGPKLLIQFQNNGVVDDSQLPKDRFSAERLKGVDSTLKIQPAKLEDSAVYLCASSLALTSSSGGYTFGSGTRLTVV.

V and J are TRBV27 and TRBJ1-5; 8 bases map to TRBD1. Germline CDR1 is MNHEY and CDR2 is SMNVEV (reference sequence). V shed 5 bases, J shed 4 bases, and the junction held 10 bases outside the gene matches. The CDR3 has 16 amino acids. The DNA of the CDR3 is TGTGCCAGCAGTCGAGGACAGGGTGTCGTTAATCAGCCCCAGCATTTT. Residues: CASSRGQGVVNQPQHF.